These T cell receptor beta chains were read from a single sample in a study of T cell repertoires in cytomegalovirus infection. For these TCRs, the target antigens are not known. TCRdb fed the reads into MiXCR, producing one record per CDR3 protein. The data hold fewer than 200,000 distinct CDR3 sequences, with about a fifth observed a single time. The specimen comprised CD8+ T cells from cultured PBMCs, sampled from culture after CMV antigen stimulation. The receptors derive from a human donor in good health (CMV status not recorded). Some clones in this sample may be carry-over from other donors' samples. The CDR3 runs from the conserved cysteine through the conserved F or W. The D gene is left open where the match is weak. Size values are once, few and many counts, or a class for expanded clones, and some rows have none.

V: TRBV9
size: -
D: -
J: TRBJ2-1
CDR3: CASSVGSGPSNEQFF
DNA: TGTGCCAGCAGCGTAGGGTCTGGTCCGAGCAATGAGCAGTTCTTC

V: TRBV12-3/TRBV12-4
size: few
D: TRBD2
J: TRBJ2-3
CDR3: CASSSTAGIHTDTQYF
DNA: TGTGCCAGCAGTTCAACAGCGGGGATTCACACAGATACGCAGTATTTT

V: TRBV4-3
size: -
D: -
J: TRBJ2-7
CDR3: CASSQEGRSEQYF
DNA: TGCGCCAGCAGCCAAGAGGGGCGGTCCGAACAGTACTTC

V: TRBV29-1
size: -
D: -
J: TRBJ2-5
CDR3: CSGAGADETQYF
DNA: TGCAGCGGCGCCGGTGCGGACGAGACCCAGTACTTC

V: TRBV9
size: few
D: -
J: TRBJ2-7
CDR3: CASSVAREAYEQYF
DNA: TGTGCCAGCAGCGTAGCTAGAGAAGCCTACGAGCAGTACTTC

V: TRBV6-8
size: -
D: -
J: TRBJ2-5
CDR3: CASSYAGTQETQYF
DNA: TGTGCCAGCAGTTACGCAGGGACCCAAGAGACCCAGTACTTC

V: TRBV4-1
size: few
D: -
J: TRBJ1-3
CDR3: CASSQAQVDGNTIYF
DNA: TGCGCCAGCAGCCAAGCGCAGGTCGACGGAAACACCATATATTTT

V: TRBV14
size: few
D: -
J: TRBJ2-3
CDR3: CASSQEQGQEGDTQYF
DNA: TGTGCCAGCAGCCAAGAGCAGGGGCAGGAGGGAGATACGCAGTATTTT

V: TRBV7-8
size: few
D: -
J: TRBJ1-3
CDR3: CASSLMGNGNTIYF
DNA: TGTGCCAGCAGCTTAATGGGGAATGGAAACACCATATATTTT

V: TRBV11-3
size: few
D: TRBD2
J: TRBJ2-1
CDR3: CASSPLVSGSGDEQFF
DNA: TGTGCCAGCAGCCCCCTGGTGAGCGGGAGTGGCGATGAGCAGTTCTTC

V: TRBV19
size: -
D: TRBD2
J: TRBJ2-7
CDR3: CATASGGNYEQYF
DNA: TGTGCCACCGCTAGCGGGGGAAACTACGAGCAGTACTTC

V: TRBV7-6
size: -
D: TRBD1
J: TRBJ2-6
CDR3: CASSFGTGGSGANVLTF
DNA: TGTGCCAGCAGCTTTGGGACAGGGGGCTCTGGGGCCAACGTCCTGACTTTC

V: TRBV7-8
size: -
D: -
J: TRBJ2-3
CDR3: CASSLAPGDTDTQYF
DNA: TGTGCCAGCAGCTTAGCGCCGGGAGACACAGATACGCAGTATTTT

V: TRBV12-3/TRBV12-4
size: many
D: -
J: TRBJ2-1
CDR3: CASSLYNNEQFF
DNA: TGTGCCAGCAGTTTGTATAACAATGAGCAGTTCTTC

V: TRBV9
size: -
D: TRBD1
J: TRBJ1-1
CDR3: CASSVERGRRTEAFF
DNA: TGTGCCAGCAGCGTAGAAAGGGGGCGCCGCACTGAAGCTTTCTTT

V: TRBV12-3/TRBV12-4
size: many
D: -
J: TRBJ2-2
CDR3: CASSRFGPRGELFF
DNA: TGTGCCAGCAGCCGTTTTGGTCCCAGAGGGGAGCTGTTTTTT

V: TRBV14
size: few
D: TRBD1
J: TRBJ2-2
CDR3: CASSNWDRANTGELFF
DNA: TGTGCCAGCAGCAACTGGGACAGAGCGAACACCGGGGAGCTGTTTTTT

V: TRBV11-1
size: -
D: TRBD1
J: TRBJ2-5
CDR3: CASSSRTGSAETQYF
DNA: TGTGCCAGCAGTTCCCGGACAGGGTCGGCAGAGACCCAGTACTTC

V: TRBV7-2
size: few
D: -
J: TRBJ1-5
CDR3: CASSLGGMSNQPQHF
DNA: TGTGCCAGCAGCTTAGGGGGGATGAGCAATCAGCCCCAGCATTTT

V: TRBV2
size: -
D: TRBD2
J: TRBJ2-7
CDR3: CASSELVPGGHEQYF
DNA: TGTGCCAGCAGTGAACTTGTGCCGGGAGGCCACGAGCAGTACTTC

V: TRBV5-6
size: few
D: -
J: TRBJ2-1
CDR3: CASSLAGRNEQFF
DNA: TGTGCCAGCAGCTTGGCGGGGCGCAATGAGCAGTTCTTC

V: TRBV7-8
size: -
D: -
J: TRBJ1-5
CDR3: CASRGGRDSNQPQHF
DNA: TGTGCCAGCAGGGGGGGACGGGATAGCAATCAGCCCCAGCATTTT

V: TRBV7-8
size: few
D: TRBD1
J: TRBJ1-4
CDR3: CASSSMKTGGVQDEKLFF
DNA: TGTGCCAGCAGCTCCATGAAAACAGGGGGCGTTCAGGATGAAAAACTGTTTTTT

V: TRBV6-2/TRBV6-3
size: many
D: -
J: TRBJ2-7
CDR3: CASSPRETYEQYF
DNA: TGTGCCAGCAGTCCTAGAGAGACCTACGAGCAGTACTTC